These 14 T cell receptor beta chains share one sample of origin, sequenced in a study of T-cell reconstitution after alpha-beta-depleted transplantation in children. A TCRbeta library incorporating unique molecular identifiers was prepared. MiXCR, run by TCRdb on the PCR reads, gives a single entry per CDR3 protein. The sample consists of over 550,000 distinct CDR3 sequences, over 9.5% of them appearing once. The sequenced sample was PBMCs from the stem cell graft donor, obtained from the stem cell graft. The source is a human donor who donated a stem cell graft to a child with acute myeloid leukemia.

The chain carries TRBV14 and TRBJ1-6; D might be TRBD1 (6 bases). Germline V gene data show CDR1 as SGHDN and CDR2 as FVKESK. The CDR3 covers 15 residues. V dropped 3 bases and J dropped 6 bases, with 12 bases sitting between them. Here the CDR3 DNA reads TGTGCCAGCAGCCAGGGGGCGCGGGGTAATTCACCCCTCCACTTT. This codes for CASSQGARGNSPLHF. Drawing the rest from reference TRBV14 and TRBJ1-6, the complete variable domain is EAGVTQFPSHSVIEKGQTVTLRCDPISGHDNLYWYRRVMGKEIKFLLHFVKESKQDESGMPNNRFLAERTGGTYSTLKVQPAELEDSGVYFCASSQGARGNSPLHFGNGTRLTVT.

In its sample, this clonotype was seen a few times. The CDR3 spells CASSATGQGLRGEQYF. The CDR3 DNA reads TGTGCCAGCAGTGCCACCGGACAGGGACTAAGGGGGGAGCAGTACTTC. V gene TRBV2 combines with J gene TRBJ2-7; possible D gene TRBD1, 8 bases. Trimming cost V 4 bases and J 7 bases, with 23 bases left between them. The CDR3 contains 16 residues. CDR1 is SNHLY, CDR2 FYNNEI, per germline.

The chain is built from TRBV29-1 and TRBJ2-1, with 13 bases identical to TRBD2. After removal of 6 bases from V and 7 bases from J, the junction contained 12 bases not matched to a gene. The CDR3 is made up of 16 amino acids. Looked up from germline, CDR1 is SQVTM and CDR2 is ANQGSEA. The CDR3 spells CSVLLKLAGGPNEQFF. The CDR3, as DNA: TGCAGCGTCCTTCTCAAACTAGCGGGAGGGCCGAATGAGCAGTTCTTC.

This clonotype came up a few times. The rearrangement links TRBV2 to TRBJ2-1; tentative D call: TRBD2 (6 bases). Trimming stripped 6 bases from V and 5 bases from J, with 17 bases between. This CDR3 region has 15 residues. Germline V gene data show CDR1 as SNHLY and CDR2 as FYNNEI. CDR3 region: CASSTTAGQNNEQFF. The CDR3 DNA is TGTGCCAGCAGCACTACCGCGGGGCAGAACAATGAGCAGTTCTTC. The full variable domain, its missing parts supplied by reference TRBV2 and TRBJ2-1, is EPEVTQTPSHQVTQMGQEVILRCVPISNHLYFYWYRQILGQKVEFLVSFYNNEISEKSEIFDDQFSVERPDGSNFTLKIRSTKLEDSAMYFCASSTTAGQNNEQFFGPGTRLTVL.

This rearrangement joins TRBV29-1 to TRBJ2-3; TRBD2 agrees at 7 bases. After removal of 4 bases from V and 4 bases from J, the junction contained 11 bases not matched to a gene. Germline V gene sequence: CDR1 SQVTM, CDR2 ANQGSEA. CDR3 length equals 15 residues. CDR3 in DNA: TGCAGCGTTGGAGCCCTTGCGGGAGTACCAGATACGCAGTATTTT. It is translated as CSVGALAGVPDTQYF.

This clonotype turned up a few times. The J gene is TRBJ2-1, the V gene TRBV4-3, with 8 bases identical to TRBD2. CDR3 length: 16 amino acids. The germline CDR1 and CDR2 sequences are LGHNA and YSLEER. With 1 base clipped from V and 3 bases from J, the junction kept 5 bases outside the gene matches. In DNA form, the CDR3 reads TGCGCCAGCAGCCAAGGGGCTAGCGGGCACTACAATGAGCAGTTCTTC. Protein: CASSQGASGHYNEQFF.

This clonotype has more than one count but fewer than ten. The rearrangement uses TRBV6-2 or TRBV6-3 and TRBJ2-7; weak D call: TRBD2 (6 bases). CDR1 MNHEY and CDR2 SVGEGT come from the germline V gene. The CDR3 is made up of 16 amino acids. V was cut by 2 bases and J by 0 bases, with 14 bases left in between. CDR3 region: CASSYASGESSYEQYF. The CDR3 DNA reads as TGTGCCAGCAGTTACGCCTCGGGGGAAAGCTCCTACGAGCAGTACTTC.

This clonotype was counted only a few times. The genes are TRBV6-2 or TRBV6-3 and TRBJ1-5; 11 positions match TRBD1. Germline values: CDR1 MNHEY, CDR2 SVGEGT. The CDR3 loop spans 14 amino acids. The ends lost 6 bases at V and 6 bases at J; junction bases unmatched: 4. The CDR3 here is CASRGTGGGQPQHF. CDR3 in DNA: TGTGCCAGCAGGGGGACAGGGGGAGGTCAGCCCCAGCATTTT.

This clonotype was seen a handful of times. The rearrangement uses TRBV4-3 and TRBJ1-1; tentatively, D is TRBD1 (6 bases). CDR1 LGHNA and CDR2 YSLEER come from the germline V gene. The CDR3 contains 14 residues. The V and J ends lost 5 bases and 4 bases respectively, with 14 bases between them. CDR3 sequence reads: CASSSFLQGTEAFF. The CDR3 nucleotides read TGCGCCAGCAGCTCCTTCCTACAGGGCACTGAAGCTTTCTTT.

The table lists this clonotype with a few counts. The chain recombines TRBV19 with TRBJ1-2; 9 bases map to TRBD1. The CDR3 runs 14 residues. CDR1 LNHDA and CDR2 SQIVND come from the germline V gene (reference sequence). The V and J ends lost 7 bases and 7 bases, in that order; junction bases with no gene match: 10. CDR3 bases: TGTGCCAGTACCGCTCGGACAGGGGTGGTTGGCTACACCTTC. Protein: CASTARTGVVGYTF.

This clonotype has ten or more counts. CDR3 sequence: CSVETGFPYNEQFF. CDR3 DNA: TGCAGCGTTGAAACAGGGTTCCCCTACAATGAGCAGTTCTTC. The rearrangement joins TRBV29-1 to TRBJ2-1; D is perhaps TRBD1 (6 bases). The germline gives CDR1 SQVTM, CDR2 ANQGSEA. CDR3 length equals 14 residues. V gave up 2 bases and J gave up 2 bases, with 10 bases separating them.

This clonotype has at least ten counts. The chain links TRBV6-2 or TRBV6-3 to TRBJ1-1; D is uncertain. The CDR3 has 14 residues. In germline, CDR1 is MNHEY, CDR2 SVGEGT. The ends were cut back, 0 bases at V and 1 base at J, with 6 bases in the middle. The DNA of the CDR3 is TGTGCCAGCAGTTACTCCGGCGAGAACACTGAAGCTTTCTTT. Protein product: CASSYSGENTEAFF.

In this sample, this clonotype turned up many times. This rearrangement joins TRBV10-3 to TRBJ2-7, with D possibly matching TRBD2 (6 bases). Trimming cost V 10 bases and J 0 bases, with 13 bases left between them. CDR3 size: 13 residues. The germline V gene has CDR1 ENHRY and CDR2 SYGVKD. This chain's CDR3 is CATRDFASYEQYF. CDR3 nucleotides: TGTGCCACCCGGGACTTTGCCTCCTACGAGCAGTACTTC.

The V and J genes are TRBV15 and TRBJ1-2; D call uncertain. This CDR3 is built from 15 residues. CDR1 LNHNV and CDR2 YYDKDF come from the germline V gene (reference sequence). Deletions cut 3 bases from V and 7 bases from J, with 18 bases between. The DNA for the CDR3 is TGTGCCACCAGCAGCCCATTGGGAGGTGGCGGTGGCTACACCTTC. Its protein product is CATSSPLGGGGGYTF.